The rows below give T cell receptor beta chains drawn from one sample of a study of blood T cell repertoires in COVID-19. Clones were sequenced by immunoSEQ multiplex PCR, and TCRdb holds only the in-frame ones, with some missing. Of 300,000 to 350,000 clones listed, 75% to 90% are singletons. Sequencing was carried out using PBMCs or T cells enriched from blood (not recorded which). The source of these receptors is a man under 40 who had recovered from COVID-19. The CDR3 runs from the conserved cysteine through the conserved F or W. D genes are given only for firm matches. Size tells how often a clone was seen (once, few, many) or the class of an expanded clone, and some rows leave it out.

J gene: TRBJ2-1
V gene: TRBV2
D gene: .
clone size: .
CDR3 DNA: TGTGCCAGCAGTGACGGAGCTGGGCAGTTCTTC
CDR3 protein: CASSDGAGQFF

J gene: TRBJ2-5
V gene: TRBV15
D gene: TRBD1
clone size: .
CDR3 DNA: TGTGCCACCAGCAGAGTACAGGGGGCCTATATAGAGACCCAGTACTTC
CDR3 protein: CATSRVQGAYIETQYF

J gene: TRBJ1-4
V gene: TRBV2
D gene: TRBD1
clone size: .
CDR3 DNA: TGTGCCAGCAGGGCCATGGGGACAGGAGGCGAAAAACTGTTTTTT
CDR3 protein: CASRAMGTGGEKLFF

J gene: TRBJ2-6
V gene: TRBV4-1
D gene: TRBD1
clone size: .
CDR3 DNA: TGCGCCAGCAGCCAAGTTGGCCTAGACAGGGACGTGACTGGGGCCAACGTCCTGACTTTC
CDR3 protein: CASSQVGLDRDVTGANVLTF

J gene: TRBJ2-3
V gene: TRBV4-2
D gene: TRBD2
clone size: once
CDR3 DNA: TGTGCCAGCAGCCAAAGCGGGGACGACACGCAGTATTTT
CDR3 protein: CASSQSGDDTQYF

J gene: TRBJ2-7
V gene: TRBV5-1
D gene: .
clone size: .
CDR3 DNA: TGCGCCAGCAGCTTGTCGGGGACCTACGAGCAGTACTTC
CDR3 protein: CASSLSGTYEQYF

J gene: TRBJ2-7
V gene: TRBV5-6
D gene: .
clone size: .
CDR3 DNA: TGTGCCAGCAGCTTGCTCTCGGGGAGTTCCTACGAGCAGTACTTC
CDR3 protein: CASSLLSGSSYEQYF

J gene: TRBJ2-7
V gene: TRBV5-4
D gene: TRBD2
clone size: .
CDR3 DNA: TGTGCCAGCAGCTTTGGGTCTAGCGGCTCCTCCTACGAGCAGTACTTC
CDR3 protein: CASSFGSSGSSYEQYF

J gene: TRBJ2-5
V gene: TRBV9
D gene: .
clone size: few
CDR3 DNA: TGTGCCAGCAGCGTAGATAGGGGAGAGACCCAGTACTTC
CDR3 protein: CASSVDRGETQYF

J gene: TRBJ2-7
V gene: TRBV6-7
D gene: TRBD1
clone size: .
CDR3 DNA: TGTGCCAGCAGTCACGACAGGGGGCGCTTCTACGAGCAGTACTTC
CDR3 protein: CASSHDRGRFYEQYF

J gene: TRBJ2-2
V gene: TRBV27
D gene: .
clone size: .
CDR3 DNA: TGTGCCAGCAGTTTGGGGCAGGGAGGCACCGGGGAGCTGTTTTTT
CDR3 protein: CASSLGQGGTGELFF

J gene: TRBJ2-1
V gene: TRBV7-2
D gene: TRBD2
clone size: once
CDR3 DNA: TGTGCCAGCAGCTTGGGTGGGACTAGGTTCAATGAGCAGTTCTTC
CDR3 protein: CASSLGGTRFNEQFF

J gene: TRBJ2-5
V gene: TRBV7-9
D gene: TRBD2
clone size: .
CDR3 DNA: TGTGCCAGCAGCTCGGGACTAGCGCGGGAGACCCAGTACTTC
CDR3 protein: CASSSGLARETQYF

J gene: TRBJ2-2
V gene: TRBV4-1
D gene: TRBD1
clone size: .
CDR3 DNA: TGCGCCAGCAGCCACCGGACAGGGACCAACACCGGGGAGCTGTTTTTT
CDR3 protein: CASSHRTGTNTGELFF

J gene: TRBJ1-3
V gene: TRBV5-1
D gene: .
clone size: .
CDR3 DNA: TGCGCCAGCAGCTTGCACGGGGAGAAAGCAAACACCATATATTTT
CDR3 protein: CASSLHGEKANTIYF

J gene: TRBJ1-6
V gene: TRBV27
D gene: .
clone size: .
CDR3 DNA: TGTGCCAGCAGCCCAGACTTCTATAATTCACCCCTCCACTTT
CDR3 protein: CASSPDFYNSPLHF

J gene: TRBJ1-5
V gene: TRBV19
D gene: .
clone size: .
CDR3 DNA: TGTGCCAGTAGAGTGGGAGGCAATCAGCCCCAGCATTTT
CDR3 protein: CASRVGGNQPQHF

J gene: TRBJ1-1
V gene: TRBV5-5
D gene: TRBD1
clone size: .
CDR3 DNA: TGTGCCAGCAGCAAGGGACAGGGGGCTTTAAACACTGAAGCTTTCTTT
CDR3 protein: CASSKGQGALNTEAFF

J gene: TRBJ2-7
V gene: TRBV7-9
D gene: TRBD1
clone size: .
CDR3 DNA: TGTGCCAGCAGCAGCCGGGACAGGGGCTACGAGCAGTACTTC
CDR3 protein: CASSSRDRGYEQYF

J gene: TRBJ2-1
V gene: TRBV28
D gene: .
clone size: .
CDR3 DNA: TGTGCCAGCAGTCTAGACGGGAACAATGAGCAGTTCTTC
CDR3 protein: CASSLDGNNEQFF

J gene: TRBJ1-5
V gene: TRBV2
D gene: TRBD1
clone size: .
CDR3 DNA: TGTGCCAGCAGTGGCCCGGGACAGGGCGTCCAGCCCCAGCATTTT
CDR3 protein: CASSGPGQGVQPQHF

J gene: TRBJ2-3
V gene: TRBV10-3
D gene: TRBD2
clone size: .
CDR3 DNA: TGTGCCATCAGTGGGAAAACTAGCGGACTCACAGATACGCAGTATTTT
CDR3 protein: CAISGKTSGLTDTQYF